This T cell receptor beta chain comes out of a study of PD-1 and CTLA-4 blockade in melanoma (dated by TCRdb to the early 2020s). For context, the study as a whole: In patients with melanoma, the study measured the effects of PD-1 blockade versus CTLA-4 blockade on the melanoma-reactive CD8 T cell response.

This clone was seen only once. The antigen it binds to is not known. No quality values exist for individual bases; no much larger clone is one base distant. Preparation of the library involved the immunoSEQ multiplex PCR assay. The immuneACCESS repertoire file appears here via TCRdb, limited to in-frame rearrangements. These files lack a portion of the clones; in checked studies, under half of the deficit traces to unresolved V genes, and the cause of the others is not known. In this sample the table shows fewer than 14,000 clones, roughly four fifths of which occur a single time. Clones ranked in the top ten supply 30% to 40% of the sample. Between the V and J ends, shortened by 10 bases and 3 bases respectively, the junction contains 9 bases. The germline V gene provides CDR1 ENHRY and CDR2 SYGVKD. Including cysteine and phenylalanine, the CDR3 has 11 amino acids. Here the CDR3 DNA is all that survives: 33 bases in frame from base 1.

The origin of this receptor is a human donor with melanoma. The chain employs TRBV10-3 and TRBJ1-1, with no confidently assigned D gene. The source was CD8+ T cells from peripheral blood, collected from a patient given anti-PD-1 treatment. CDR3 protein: CATVEDTEAFF. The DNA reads TGTGCCACGGTGGAGGACACTGAAGCTTTCTTT.